The 30 T cell receptor beta chains below were found in one sample sequenced in a study of beta chain features in type 1 diabetes. The sequenced template was cDNA made from the entire isolated RNA. The data were produced by immunoSEQ multiplex PCR, yet TCRdb's version contains in-frame clones alone and is incomplete. The sample has a few hundred thousand clones; under 13% are singletons. Material: central memory CD4+ T cells from blood. All receptors derive from a man aged 18 to 29 in good health.

This clone was observed a handful of times. This sequence joins TRBV18 and TRBJ2-1, with 8 bases fitting TRBD1. The ends lost 5 bases at V and 0 bases at J; junction bases unmatched: 6. The CDR3 length is 16 residues. Germline CDR1 and CDR2: KGHSH and LQKENI. CDR3 residues: CASSDRGPSSYNEQFF. The CDR3 DNA reads as TGTGCCAGCTCAGACAGGGGACCCAGCTCCTACAATGAGCAGTTCTTC.

The rearrangement links TRBV27 to TRBJ2-7; D is ambiguous. The V and J ends lost 7 bases and 0 bases respectively, with 16 bases between them. This CDR3 has 15 amino acids. From germline, CDR1 is MNHEY and CDR2 SMNVEV (reference sequence). CDR3 sequence (DNA): TGTGCCAGCATCCGAGACCCACAAAGCTCCTACGAGCAGTACTTC. Amino acid sequence: CASIRDPQSSYEQYF.

This clone was observed a handful of times. The chain is built from TRBV5-1 and TRBJ1-3; D call uncertain. Trimming stripped 0 bases from V and 4 bases from J, with 8 bases between. Germline CDR1 and CDR2: SGHRS and YFSETQ. This CDR3 contains 14 residues. Here the CDR3 reads CASSLATGGNTIYF. CDR3 DNA sequence: TGCGCCAGCAGCTTGGCCACGGGAGGAAACACCATATATTTT.

On this clone: The same CDR3 can be traced to other DNA sequences in this sample. V gene TRBV7-2 combines with J gene TRBJ1-1, with D possibly being TRBD1 (5 bases). V was trimmed by 4 bases and J by 0 bases, leaving 9 bases between them. CDR1 is SGHTA and CDR2 is FQGNSA in the germline V gene. This CDR3 is 14 amino acids long. The CDR3 loop is CASSSTGLNTEAFF. Here the CDR3 DNA reads TGTGCCAGCAGCTCCACAGGATTGAACACTGAAGCTTTCTTT.

Ten or more counts support this clone. V usage is TRBV10-3 and J usage is TRBJ2-5; TRBD2 matches at 7 bases. V was clipped by 7 bases and J by 5 bases; unmatched bases: 13. The CDR3 sequence is 15 residues long. Germline V gene lookup returns CDR1 ENHRY and CDR2 SYGVKD. The CDR3 here is CAIKGSAGAIETQYF. CDR3 nucleotides: TGTGCCATCAAAGGGTCCGCGGGAGCAATTGAGACCCAGTACTTC.

This clone was seen a handful of times. This chain joins TRBV29-1 and TRBJ2-1, with 9 bases aligning to TRBD2. Germline V lookup: CDR1 SQVTM, CDR2 ANQGSEA. This CDR3 region has 12 residues. The CDR3 protein is CTASGARNEQFF. CDR3 nucleotides: TGCACCGCTAGCGGGGCGCGTAATGAGCAGTTCTTC.

The chain links TRBV18 to TRBJ2-1, with 10 bases matching TRBD1. There are 14 residues in the CDR3. V lost 3 bases and J lost 5; bases outside the gene matches: 1. Looked up from germline, CDR1 is KGHSH and CDR2 is LQKENI. The CDR3 nucleotides read TGTGCCAGCTCACCCGACAGGGGGCACAATGAGCAGTTCTTC. Protein: CASSPDRGHNEQFF.

This chain links TRBV7-9 with TRBJ2-5; D gene uncertain. Trimming removed 1 base from V and 5 bases from J, with 11 bases in between. CDR3 length: 14 amino acids. Germline V gives CDR1 SEHNR, CDR2 FQNEAQ (reference sequence). The CDR3 DNA reads as TGTGCCAGCAGCTTAGAGGTGGGTCTGGAGACCCAGTACTTC. As protein: CASSLEVGLETQYF.

This clone occurred a few times. This chain uses TRBV11-2 with TRBJ2-5; D perhaps matches TRBD2 (7 bases). The germline gives CDR1 SGHAT, CDR2 FQNNGV. V lost 5 bases to trimming and J lost 5 bases, with 15 bases between them. CDR3 length equals 14 residues. CDR3: CASSPEGGPETQYF. The CDR3 bases are TGTGCCAGCAGCCCGGAGGGGGGGCCGGAGACCCAGTACTTC.

The J gene is TRBJ1-2, the V gene TRBV2; tentatively, D is TRBD1 (5 bases). This CDR3 spans 14 amino acids. The germline V gene encodes CDR1 SNHLY and CDR2 FYNNEI. The V and J ends lost 2 bases and 8 bases respectively, with 15 bases between them. The CDR3 DNA sequence: TGTGCCAGCAGTGAACAGGGTGCCTACAAGGGCTACACCTTC. It is translated as CASSEQGAYKGYTF.

Of note for this clone: A read error may produce the germline difference seen at one junction end. The CDR3 loop is CASNLAGVQFF. DNA for the CDR3: TGTGCCAGCAACTTAGCGGGAGTGCAGTTCTTC. V usage is TRBV7-2 and J usage is TRBJ2-1; TRBD2 aligns across 9 bases. This CDR3 is 11 amino acids long. Per germline, CDR1 SGHTA and CDR2 FQGNSA.

The gene calls are TRBV5-8 and TRBJ2-3; 13 bases are shared with TRBD2. CDR1 SGHTS and CDR2 YDEGEE come from the germline V gene. After removal of 3 bases from V and 2 bases from J, the junction contained 3 bases not matched to a gene. The CDR3 runs 16 residues. The CDR3 loop reads CASSWGLAGSTDTQYF. CDR3 nucleotides: TGTGCCAGCAGCTGGGGACTAGCGGGATCCACAGATACGCAGTATTTT.

The CDR3 loop is CASSSQTSVSTDTQYF. The CDR3 DNA is TGTGCCAGCAGCTCCCAGACTAGCGTAAGCACAGATACGCAGTATTTT. V gene TRBV11-2 combines with J gene TRBJ2-3, with TRBD2 matching 8 bases. Trimming cost V 4 bases and J 0 bases; bases outside gene matches: 6. The CDR3 has 16 residues. In germline, CDR1 is SGHAT, CDR2 FQNNGV.

This clone has only a few counts. CDR3 bases: TGTGCCATCAGTGCCCAAGAGCTGAACACTGAAGCTTTCTTT. Translating gives CAISAQELNTEAFF. The V call is TRBV10-3, the J call TRBJ1-1; D not certain. Germline loops: CDR1 ENHRY, CDR2 SYGVKD. This CDR3 is built from 14 residues. V was trimmed by 4 bases and J by 0 bases, leaving 9 bases between them.

This clone has just a few counts. The chain joins TRBV7-2 to TRBJ2-1; D not resolved. The ends were cut back, 1 base at V and 9 bases at J, with 16 bases in the middle. There are 15 residues in the CDR3. CDR1 and CDR2 from the germline V gene are SGHTA and FQGNSA. CDR3 region: CASSLGAMSTIEQFF. CDR3 DNA sequence: TGTGCCAGCAGCTTAGGGGCTATGTCTACAATTGAGCAGTTCTTC. Drawing the rest from reference TRBV7-2 and TRBJ2-1, the complete variable domain is GAGVSQSPSNKVTEKGKDVELRCDPISGHTALYWYRQSLGQGLEFLIYFQGNSAPDKSGLPSDRFSAERTGGSVSTLTIQRTQQEDSAVYLCASSLGAMSTIEQFFGPGTRLTVL.

This clone was seen only a few times. This chain connects TRBV15 to TRBJ1-2; D is ambiguous. The ends were cut back, 0 bases at V and 8 bases at J, with 10 bases in the middle. CDR3 length equals 13 residues. Germline V lookup: CDR1 LNHNV, CDR2 YYDKDF (reference sequence). CDR3 residues: CATSRDALGGYTF. In nucleotides, the CDR3 is TGTGCCACCAGCAGAGATGCCCTAGGGGGCTACACCTTC.

This clone was seen ten or more times. This chain connects TRBV10-3 to TRBJ2-1; D is perhaps TRBD2 (6 bases). The CDR3 is 14 amino acids. With 0 bases removed from V and 6 bases from J, the gap between germline ends came to 9 bases. CDR1 is ENHRY, CDR2 SYGVKD, per germline. The DNA for the CDR3 is TGTGCCATCAGTGAGTCGGAGGGTAGCAATGAGCAGTTCTTC. Amino acids: CAISESEGSNEQFF.

The rearrangement links TRBV19 to TRBJ2-3; the D is unclear. CDR1 is LNHDA, CDR2 SQIVND, per germline (reference sequence). Deletions cut 7 bases from V and 0 bases from J, with 11 bases between. The CDR3 extends over 14 amino acids. The CDR3 nucleotides are TGTGCCAGTAAGGTCTCCGCTAGCACAGATACGCAGTATTTT. Protein sequence: CASKVSASTDTQYF. The full variable domain, its missing parts supplied by reference TRBV19 and TRBJ2-3, is DGGITQSPKYLFRKEGQNVTLSCEQNLNHDAMYWYRQDPGQGLRLIYYSQIVNDFQKGDIAEGYSVSREKKESFPLTVTSAQKNPTAFYLCASKVSASTDTQYFGPGTRLTVL.

V gene TRBV30 combines with J gene TRBJ1-5; possibly TRBD1 for D (5 bases). CDR3 size: 12 residues. The V gene's germline CDR1 is GTSNPN and CDR2 SVGIG (reference sequence). CDR3 DNA sequence: TGTGGTATCAGGGTGGGCAATCAGCCCCAGCATTTT. Translation: CGIRVGNQPQHF.

The chain is built from TRBV30 and TRBJ2-4; D is perhaps TRBD1 (5 bases). The CDR3 contains 13 residues. Germline-derived CDR1 and CDR2 are GTSNPN and SVGIG (reference sequence). V was shortened by 4 bases and J by 5 bases, with 12 bases between the two germline ends. CDR3 DNA: TGTGCCTGGACAGGGCCAGATCAAAACATTCAGTACTTC. It encodes CAWTGPDQNIQYF. Based on the CDR3 plus reference TRBV30 and TRBJ2-4, the full variable domain is SQTIHQWPATLVQPVGSPLSLECTVEGTSNPNLYWYRQAAGRGLQLLFYSVGIGQISSEVPQNLSASRPQDRQFILSSKKLLLSDSGFYLCAWTGPDQNIQYFGAGTRLSVL.

This clone was found a few times. The chain combines TRBV14 with TRBJ2-5; 10 positions match TRBD1. CDR1 and CDR2 (germline): SGHDN, FVKESK. The trim removed 3 bases at V and 4 bases at J, leaving 8 bases unmatched. The CDR3 runs to 16 residues. The CDR3 DNA is TGTGCCAGCAGCCACCTGACGACAGGGGGCCGAGAGACCCAGTACTTC. It specifies CASSHLTTGGRETQYF.

The CDR3 reads CASSLQSKAHNEQFF. In nucleotides, the CDR3 is TGTGCCAGCAGTTTACAGTCCAAAGCCCACAATGAGCAGTTCTTC. The V call is TRBV28, the J call TRBJ2-1, with D unclear. The CDR3 spans 15 residues. Germline CDR1 reads MDHEN; CDR2 reads SYDVKM. V dropped 2 bases and J dropped 5 bases, with 13 bases sitting between them.

The rearrangement uses TRBV19 and TRBJ2-1; 7 nucleotides agree with TRBD2. Germline assignment: CDR1 LNHDA and CDR2 SQIVND (reference sequence). J gave up 8 bases and V 4 bases, and 11 bases lay outside the gene matches. The CDR3 consists of 15 residues. The CDR3 is CASSTPMTGRDEQFF. The CDR3 DNA is TGTGCCAGTAGTACCCCAATGACGGGGAGGGATGAGCAGTTCTTC. Supplemented by reference TRBV19 and TRBJ2-1, the full variable domain reads DGGITQSPKYLFRKEGQNVTLSCEQNLNHDAMYWYRQDPGQGLRLIYYSQIVNDFQKGDIAEGYSVSREKKESFPLTVTSAQKNPTAFYLCASSTPMTGRDEQFFGPGTRLTVL.

This sequence joins TRBV7-2 and TRBJ1-2; the D is unclear. The V and J ends lost 1 base and 3 bases respectively, with 6 bases between them. Germline V gene sequence: CDR1 SGHTA, CDR2 FQGNSA. This CDR3 region has 13 residues. CDR3 loop: CASSLDLDYGYTF. The CDR3 DNA reads TGTGCCAGCAGCTTAGATCTAGACTATGGCTACACCTTC.

In this sample, this clone turned up a few times. The sample holds other DNA sequences that translate to the same CDR3. The V and J genes are TRBV29-1 and TRBJ2-7; TRBD2 agrees at 10 bases. Trimming took 7 bases from V and 4 from J; bases not matched to a gene: 7. CDR1 is SQVTM, CDR2 ANQGSEA, per germline. There are 13 residues in the CDR3. Here the CDR3 reads CSALAGVSYEQYF. CDR3 nucleotide sequence: TGCAGCGCCCTAGCGGGGGTCTCATACGAGCAGTACTTC.

This clone has just a few counts. The chain couples TRBV29-1 to TRBJ2-2, with 10 nucleotides matching TRBD1. V dropped 5 bases and J dropped 2; count of bases not matched to a gene: 2. Germline CDR1 is SQVTM and CDR2 is ANQGSEA. The CDR3 contains 14 residues. The CDR3: CSVRTGGNTGELFF. CDR3 nucleotides: TGCAGCGTTAGGACAGGGGGTAACACCGGGGAGCTGTTTTTT.

This clone came up a few times. The rearrangement joins TRBV30 to TRBJ1-5; 10 bases match TRBD1. V dropped 4 bases and J dropped 5; count of bases not matched to a gene: 2. CDR3 size: 13 residues. The germline CDR1 and CDR2 sequences are GTSNPN and SVGIG (reference sequence). DNA for the CDR3: TGTGCCTGGACGGGGACAGGGGATCAGCCCCAGCATTTT. Protein product: CAWTGTGDQPQHF. Using reference TRBV30 and TRBJ1-5 for the parts outside the CDR3, the full variable domain is SQTIHQWPATLVQPVGSPLSLECTVEGTSNPNLYWYRQAAGRGLQLLFYSVGIGQISSEVPQNLSASRPQDRQFILSSKKLLLSDSGFYLCAWTGTGDQPQHFGDGTRLSIL.

Many counts were recorded for this clone. J is TRBJ2-3 and V is TRBV5-1; D not resolved. Trimming removed 1 base at V and 8 bases at J, with 11 bases between. Germline V CDR1 and CDR2: SGHRS, YFSETQ. The CDR3 spans 13 residues. This CDR3 is CASSLQAPATQYF. DNA of the CDR3: TGCGCCAGCAGCTTGCAAGCGCCGGCTACGCAGTATTTT.

The table lists this clone with a few counts. The chain links TRBV29-1 to TRBJ2-5; D gene uncertain. The CDR3 spans 12 residues. V was cut by 4 bases and J by 2 bases, with 8 bases left in between. CDR1 SQVTM and CDR2 ANQGSEA come from the germline V gene. CDR3 sequence reads: CSVVGRQETQYF. The CDR3 DNA reads as TGCAGCGTTGTCGGCAGACAAGAGACCCAGTACTTC.

This clone showed up many times. This chain links TRBV2 with TRBJ2-2, with 7 bases aligning to TRBD1. Germline CDR1 and CDR2: SNHLY and FYNNEI. Trimming at V came to 2 bases and at J to 3 bases, leaving 0 bases not matched to a gene. The CDR3 is 14 amino acids. The CDR3 protein is CASSEQGDTGELFF. Here the CDR3 DNA reads TGTGCCAGCAGTGAACAGGGGGACACCGGGGAGCTGTTTTTT.